This T cell receptor (beta chain) was sequenced during a study of blood T cell repertoires in COVID-19. Background on the study: Researchers got acute and convalescent COVID-19 samples from the United States, Italy and Spain. Nucleic acid was either cDNA or gDNA, and it came from T cells, B-cell-depleted T cells, or PBMCs.

Original processing methods: Amplified reference gene primers provided the basis for estimating nucleated cell counts. TCRdb's table, derived via immunoSEQ multiplex PCR, lists solely in-frame clones and lacks some. V, J and clone size reflect that table, while D and trimming were determined from the DNA. The table has 95,000 to 120,000 clones, about two thirds seen once; the top ten hold less than 2%. Trimming cost V 4 bases and J 2 bases; bases outside gene matches: 7. The CDR3 runs to 15 residues. Germline V CDR1 and CDR2: SQVTM, ANQGSEA. The chain links TRBV29-1 to TRBJ1-4, with 7 bases fitting TRBD1. The receptor was derived from a woman aged 40 to 50 with acute or convalescent COVID-19. The sequenced material came from peripheral blood. CDR3 in amino acids: CSVAKMGQTNEKLFF. The CDR3 bases are TGCAGCGTTGCCAAGATGGGACAGACTAATGAAAAACTGTTTTTT.